The 25 T cell receptor beta chains listed next were all sequenced from one sample in a study of cytomegalovirus exposure and HLA in healthy donors. 13 Jbeta primers and 60 Vbeta primers were used for the PCR. Libraries were prepared by immunoSEQ multiplex PCR; TCRdb keeps only in-frame clonotypes and omits some of them. This sample has about 170,000 clones, with just under 85% found just once. The sample was PBMCs. These receptors were obtained from a girl aged 10-17 years in good health and CMV-seropositive.

This chain links TRBV5-8 with TRBJ1-3; D possibly corresponds to TRBD1 (5 bases). Germline assignment: CDR1 SGHTS and CDR2 YDEGEE. V lost 4 bases and J lost 1, with 12 bases in between. This CDR3 is built from 15 residues. The CDR3 is CASSPLTASGNTIYF. DNA for the CDR3: TGTGCCAGCAGCCCGTTGACAGCATCTGGAAACACCATATATTTT.

This chain uses TRBV7-3 with TRBJ2-3; D might be TRBD1 (5 bases). With 3 bases removed from V and 4 bases from J, the gap between germline ends came to 8 bases. The CDR3 spans 13 residues. The V gene's germline CDR1 is SGHTA and CDR2 FQGTGA. CDR3 bases: TGTGCCAGCAGCTTCAGGGTTGCAGATACGCAGTATTTT. This codes for CASSFRVADTQYF.

This chain joins TRBV5-4 and TRBJ1-6, with 11 bases lining up with TRBD1. This CDR3 has 14 residues. Trimming cost V 4 bases and J 10 bases; bases outside gene matches: 4. Germline lookup yields CDR1 SGHNT and CDR2 YYREEE (reference sequence). The CDR3 coding sequence is TGTGCCAGCAGCGCCGGGACAGGGGGGTCACCCCTCCACTTT. Its translation: CASSAGTGGSPLHF.

The gene calls are TRBV5-6 and TRBJ1-1; TRBD1 matches at 9 bases. The CDR3 is 14 residues long. Germline V gives CDR1 SGHDT, CDR2 YYEEEE. The V gene end was trimmed by 4 bases and the J gene end by 5 bases; junction bases not matched to a gene: 6. This chain's CDR3 is CASSIGQGRTEAFF. Here the CDR3 DNA reads TGTGCCAGCAGCATCGGACAGGGGAGGACTGAAGCTTTCTTT.

The genes are TRBV27 and TRBJ2-7; possible D gene TRBD1, 5 bases. Germline V gives CDR1 MNHEY, CDR2 SMNVEV (reference sequence). V was cut by 3 bases and J by 2 bases, with 20 bases left in between. This CDR3 comprises 17 residues. As DNA, the CDR3 is TGTGCCAGCAGTTTCATTCGGATCAGGGAAGGAACCTACGAGCAGTACTTC. This gives the protein CASSFIRIREGTYEQYF.

The V call is TRBV29-1, the J call TRBJ2-7; D perhaps matches TRBD1 (5 bases). Looked up from germline, CDR1 is SQVTM and CDR2 is ANQGSEA. This CDR3 comprises 14 residues. V gave up 3 bases and J gave up 2 bases, with 14 bases separating them. CDR3 residues: CSVDGQGVPYEQYF. In DNA form, the CDR3 reads TGCAGCGTTGACGGCCAGGGTGTTCCCTACGAGCAGTACTTC.

The chain couples TRBV6-5 to TRBJ2-1, with 7 positions matching TRBD1. CDR3 size: 13 residues. The germline V gene encodes CDR1 MNHEY and CDR2 SVGAGI. V lost 6 bases, J lost 5 bases, and 4 bases stayed unmatched. CDR3 protein: CASRKTGHNEQFF. The CDR3 nucleotides are TGTGCCAGCAGAAAGACAGGGCACAATGAGCAGTTCTTC.

The rearrangement uses TRBV7-3 and TRBJ1-2, with 7 bases matching TRBD1. V lost 5 bases, J lost 2 bases, and 2 bases stayed unmatched. CDR1 SGHTA and CDR2 FQGTGA come from the germline V gene. The CDR3 spans 13 residues. CDR3: CASSTTGNYGYTF. CDR3 coding DNA: TGTGCCAGCAGCACGACAGGGAACTATGGCTACACCTTC. Full variable domain (missing parts from reference TRBV7-3 and TRBJ1-2): GAGVSQTPSNKVTEKGKYVELRCDPISGHTALYWYRQSLGQGPEFLIYFQGTGAADDSGLPNDRFFAVRPEGSVSTLKIQRTERGDSAVYLCASSTTGNYGYTFGSGTRLTVV.

The rearrangement uses TRBV6-5 and TRBJ1-1, with D possibly TRBD1 on 6 matching bases. The length of the CDR3 is 14 residues. V lost 9 bases to trimming and J lost 4 bases, with 18 bases between them. Per the germline V gene, CDR1 is MNHEY and CDR2 is SVGAGI. The CDR3 protein is CASYRDKVSTEAFF. The CDR3 bases are TGTGCCAGTTACCGGGACAAAGTAAGCACTGAAGCTTTCTTT.

The chain carries TRBV9 and TRBJ2-3; TRBD2 might be the D (5 bases). The V gene's germline CDR1 is SGDLS and CDR2 YYNGEE. The V end was cut by 2 bases, the J end by 4 bases, with 14 bases between. The CDR3 spans 15 residues. As DNA, the CDR3 is TGTGCCAGCAGCGTGACGGACTCGAGCGCAGATACGCAGTATTTT. It translates to CASSVTDSSADTQYF.

The V call is TRBV30, the J call TRBJ1-3; 7 positions match TRBD1. The germline gives CDR1 GTSNPN, CDR2 SVGIG (reference sequence). The junction had 3 bases not matched to a gene; V was cut back by 4 bases and J by 0 bases. This CDR3 has 14 amino acids. CDR3 in amino acids: CAWKQGSSGNTIYF. As DNA, the CDR3 is TGTGCCTGGAAACAGGGGAGCTCTGGAAACACCATATATTTT.

This rearrangement joins TRBV19 to TRBJ1-1; TRBD1 might be the D (6 bases). Trimming cost V 3 bases and J 5 bases, with 13 bases left between them. From germline, CDR1 is LNHDA and CDR2 SQIVND (reference sequence). The CDR3 spans 14 residues. The CDR3 reads CASSMDVRGTEAFF. The CDR3 coding sequence is TGTGCCAGTAGTATGGATGTGAGGGGGACTGAAGCTTTCTTT.

The rearrangement links TRBV27 to TRBJ1-2; no firm D call. Germline V lookup: CDR1 MNHEY, CDR2 SMNVEV (reference sequence). CDR3 length equals 16 residues. V gave up 7 bases and J gave up 3 bases, with 21 bases separating them. This chain's CDR3 is CASTGGRPGLYYGYTF. The DNA of the CDR3 is TGTGCCAGCACCGGCGGGAGGCCGGGTTTGTACTATGGCTACACCTTC.

This clone was picked up a small number of times. The chain employs TRBV2 and TRBJ1-5; 7 bases are shared with TRBD1. With 7 bases clipped from V and 6 bases from J, the junction kept 9 bases outside the gene matches. CDR3 length: 14 residues. CDR1 and CDR2 from the germline V gene are SNHLY and FYNNEI. CDR3 sequence: CASTTTGVSQPQHF. The CDR3 DNA reads TGTGCCAGCACCACCACAGGGGTGAGTCAGCCCCAGCATTTT.

The chain joins TRBV27 to TRBJ1-5, with TRBD1 identical over 8 bases. Germline-derived CDR1 and CDR2 are MNHEY and SMNVEV (reference sequence). The V segment lost 10 bases and the J segment 2 bases; nucleotides outside the gene matches: 10. The CDR3 totals 15 residues. This CDR3 reads CATRDRGLGNQPQHF. The CDR3 DNA sequence: TGTGCCACCCGTGACAGGGGATTGGGCAATCAGCCCCAGCATTTT.

V and J are TRBV2 and TRBJ1-4; 10 positions match TRBD1. Trimming took 6 bases from V and 8 from J; bases not matched to a gene: 6. Germline CDR1 is SNHLY and CDR2 is FYNNEI. The CDR3 spans 14 residues. CDR3 sequence (DNA): TGTGCCAGCAGCTCGGACAGGGGGACCGAAAAACTGTTTTTT. Protein sequence: CASSSDRGTEKLFF.

CDR3 sequence reads: CASSYPTLAGAHEQYF. CDR3 DNA sequence: TGTGCCAGCAGTTACCCAACCTTAGCGGGGGCCCACGAGCAGTACTTC. The chain has TRBV6-6 and TRBJ2-5, with 9 nucleotides matching TRBD2. With the DNA end fitting TRBJ2-7 better, the J assignment may be wrong. The CDR3 length is 16 residues. Germline CDR1 reads MNHNY; CDR2 reads SVGAGI (reference sequence).

The chain combines TRBV2 with TRBJ2-5; D remains ambiguous. The CDR3 has 13 residues. Per the germline V gene, CDR1 is SNHLY and CDR2 is FYNNEI. The V gene lost 5 bases and the J gene lost 2 bases, with 9 bases spanning the gap. CDR3: CASSYSLQETQYF. The CDR3 bases are TGTGCCAGCAGTTACAGCCTACAAGAGACCCAGTACTTC. The complete variable domain, with remaining parts taken from reference TRBV2 and TRBJ2-5, reads EPEVTQTPSHQVTQMGQEVILRCVPISNHLYFYWYRQILGQKVEFLVSFYNNEISEKSEIFDDQFSVERPDGSNFTLKIRSTKLEDSAMYFCASSYSLQETQYFGPGTRLLVL.

This chain uses TRBV5-6 with TRBJ2-2; the match to TRBD1 covers 10 bases. With V trimmed by 4 bases and J by 7 bases, 4 bases remained unmatched. Germline V gene lookup returns CDR1 SGHDT and CDR2 YYEEEE. This CDR3 is 14 amino acids long. The CDR3 DNA reads as TGTGCCAGCAGCCGGACAGGGGGTAGCGGGGAGCTGTTTTTT. Amino acid sequence: CASSRTGGSGELFF.

The rearrangement uses TRBV6-6 and TRBJ1-2; TRBD1 matches at 7 bases. Per germline, CDR1 MNHNY and CDR2 SVGAGI (reference sequence). CDR3 size: 14 residues. V gave up 6 bases and J gave up 2 bases; unmatched junction bases: 6. The DNA for the CDR3 is TGTGCCAGCAGCAAACAGGGGTCCAACTATGGCTACACCTTC. It codes for CASSKQGSNYGYTF.

The rearrangement uses TRBV9 and TRBJ1-1; 7 bases agree with TRBD1. The CDR3 is made up of 13 amino acids. Per germline, CDR1 SGDLS and CDR2 YYNGEE. V lost 4 bases to trimming and J lost 8 bases; unmatched junction nucleotides: 8. CDR3 sequence (DNA): TGTGCCAGCAGCCTGACAGGGTGGTCAGAAGCTTTCTTT. The encoded protein is CASSLTGWSEAFF.

The chain carries TRBV28 and TRBJ2-2; a possible D gene is TRBD2 (6 bases). V lost 4 bases, J lost 2 bases, and 20 bases lay in between. Germline CDR1 reads MDHEN; CDR2 reads SYDVKM. The CDR3 is 18 residues long. The CDR3 region has the DNA TGTGCCAGCAGTTCCACGCGAGGGGAGGACCTAAACACCGGGGAGCTGTTTTTT. This gives the protein CASSSTRGEDLNTGELFF.

The genes are TRBV5-8 and TRBJ1-6; TRBD1 agrees at 10 bases. Per germline, CDR1 SGHTS and CDR2 YDEGEE. The CDR3 is made up of 15 amino acids. Trimming at V came to 0 bases and at J to 11 bases, leaving 5 bases not matched to a gene. The CDR3 loop reads CASSLGGQGGAPLHF. The CDR3 DNA is TGTGCCAGCAGCTTGGGCGGACAGGGGGGAGCACCCCTCCACTTT.

The gene calls are TRBV7-9 and TRBJ1-2; no reliable D call. Trimming shortened V by 5 bases and J by 8 bases, and 9 bases separated the two germline ends. The CDR3 loop spans 11 amino acids. Germline assignment: CDR1 SEHNR and CDR2 FQNEAQ (reference sequence). CDR3 in DNA: TGTGCCAGCAGCGTAGACTGGGGCTACACCTTC. Its translation is CASSVDWGYTF.

The J gene is TRBJ2-1, the V gene TRBV7-6; 10 bases line up with TRBD2. Unmatched junction bases numbered 2, after V lost 0 bases and J lost 0 bases. This CDR3 comprises 17 residues. Germline-derived CDR1 and CDR2 are SGHVS and FNYEAQ. Here the CDR3 reads CASSLALAGDSYNEQFF. As DNA, the CDR3 is TGTGCCAGCAGCTTAGCTCTAGCGGGGGACTCCTACAATGAGCAGTTCTTC.